This TCR beta chain was found in a study of OX40 agonist ivuxolimab in advanced cancers. CDR3 length: 14 residues. CDR1 and CDR2 from the germline V gene are MNHEY and SMNVEV (reference sequence). The V gene lost 6 bases and the J gene lost 6 bases, with 15 bases spanning the gap. The table came from immunoSEQ multiplex PCR; TCRdb's copy has only in-frame clones and leaves some out. The top ten hold 2% to 2.5% of the sample, which has 60,000 to 75,000 clones, 88% seen once. This clone has only a few counts. The chain links TRBV27 to TRBJ1-5, with D possibly being TRBD1 (5 bases). The TCR sequence derives from an adult with an advanced solid tumor such as melanoma, head and neck, liver or kidney cancer. Sequencing was performed on CD4+ or CD8+ T cells sorted from blood, taken in a trial of the OX40 agonist ivuxolimab. CDR3: CASSPDNGGQPQHF. CDR3 DNA sequence: TGTGCCAGCAGCCCGGACAACGGAGGTCAGCCCCAGCATTTT.